The 8 T cell receptor beta chains given below trace back to one sample, sequenced in a study of breast tumors, draining lymph nodes, adjacent tissues listed by TCRdb under 2016. The library was prepared using multiplex PCR. Sequencing relied on an Illumina HiSeq 2000. TCRdb reprocessed the public reads (quality trimming at Q25 with fastp, clone calling with MiXCR) and kept in-frame beta chains. Each record represents a unique CDR3 protein, reported with the most common genes and DNA among its rows. This sample lists some 10,000 distinct CDR3 sequences; less than 70% were detected once. Around a third of the sample is held by the ten biggest clonotypes. Sequencing input: breast tumor tissue. Receptor source: a female donor with breast cancer. Some clones in this sample may be carry-over from other donors' samples.

The rearrangement uses TRBV13 and TRBJ2-5, with a weak D call TRBD1 (5 bases). The V gene's germline CDR1 is PRHDT and CDR2 FYEKMQ (reference sequence). This CDR3 comprises 16 residues. V lost 5 bases and J lost 4, with 20 bases in between. As DNA, the CDR3 is TGTGCCAGCAGCCCCCCATTGGATGGGGCCGGAGAGACCCAGTACTTC. It codes for CASSPPLDGAGETQYF.

The CDR3 coding sequence is TGTGCCAGCAGCTTAGGTTCCCCAGGGTCCCAAGAGACCCAGTACTTC. Amino acid sequence: CASSLGSPGSQETQYF. The chain joins TRBV7-2 to TRBJ2-5, with D perhaps TRBD1 (5 bases). This CDR3 region has 16 residues. CDR1 SGHTA and CDR2 FQGNSA come from the germline V gene. Trimming took off 1 base at V and 1 base at J, with 13 bases between the two ends. The full variable domain, rest sourced from reference TRBV7-2 and TRBJ2-5, is GAGVSQSPSNKVTEKGKDVELRCDPISGHTALYWYRQSLGQGLEFLIYFQGNSAPDKSGLPSDRFSAERTGGSVSTLTIQRTQQEDSAVYLCASSLGSPGSQETQYFGPGTRLLVL.

The CDR3 coding sequence is TGTGCCAGTAGTATGACTTATAGCAATCAGCCCCAGCATTTT. This sequence encodes CASSMTYSNQPQHF. V gene TRBV19 combines with J gene TRBJ1-5; D uncertain. Germline values: CDR1 LNHDA, CDR2 SQIVND (reference sequence). V was clipped by 3 bases and J by 0 bases, with 6 bases between them. CDR3 length equals 14 residues.

In its sample, this clonotype is medium-sized. This sequence joins TRBV10-3 and TRBJ2-1, with 8 bases fitting TRBD2. The CDR3 is 14 residues long. Germline loops: CDR1 ENHRY, CDR2 SYGVKD. Trimming cost V 2 bases and J 4 bases; bases outside gene matches: 1. The CDR3 loop is CAISETSGYNEQFF. The DNA of the CDR3 is TGTGCCATCAGTGAGACTAGCGGTTACAATGAGCAGTTCTTC.

This chain links TRBV25-1 with TRBJ2-1; D is possibly TRBD1 or TRBD2 (5 bases each). CDR3 size: 17 residues. With 3 bases removed from V and 0 bases from J, the gap between germline ends came to 15 bases. Per the germline V gene, CDR1 is MGHDK and CDR2 is SYGVNS. The CDR3 nucleotides read TGTGCCAGCAGTGACCTTGGCCGGGGCTCCTCCTACAATGAGCAGTTCTTC. Protein product: CASSDLGRGSSYNEQFF.

The chain combines TRBV7-3 with TRBJ2-2; D is possibly TRBD1 or TRBD2 (5 bases each). CDR1 is SGHTA, CDR2 FQGTGA, per germline. The CDR3 contains 15 residues. V was clipped by 4 bases and J by 2 bases, with 11 bases between them. The CDR3 loop is CASSYNGGNTGELFF. CDR3 sequence (DNA): TGTGCCAGCAGCTATAATGGGGGAAACACCGGGGAGCTGTTTTTT.

Details on this clonotype: It may be a read error: a sequence one base away is much more abundant. The chain employs TRBV7-8 and TRBJ2-3; 10 positions match TRBD1. This CDR3 has 18 amino acids. Looked up from germline, CDR1 is SGHVS and CDR2 is FQNEAQ. The CDR3 loop reads CASSLGAGTGERADTRYF. The CDR3 DNA is TGTGCCAGCAGCTTAGGAGCCGGGACAGGGGAGAGGGCAGATACGCGGTATTTT.

V is TRBV28 and J is TRBJ2-1, with 12 bases matching TRBD2. The CDR3 is 20 residues long. The V gene end was trimmed by 4 bases and the J gene end by 0 bases; junction bases not matched to a gene: 13. The germline V gene encodes CDR1 MDHEN and CDR2 SYDVKM. CDR3 in DNA: TGTGCCAGCAGTTCCTACCCGACTAGCGGGAGAGAGAGCTCCTACAATGAGCAGTTCTTC. Translated, it gives CASSSYPTSGRESSYNEQFF.